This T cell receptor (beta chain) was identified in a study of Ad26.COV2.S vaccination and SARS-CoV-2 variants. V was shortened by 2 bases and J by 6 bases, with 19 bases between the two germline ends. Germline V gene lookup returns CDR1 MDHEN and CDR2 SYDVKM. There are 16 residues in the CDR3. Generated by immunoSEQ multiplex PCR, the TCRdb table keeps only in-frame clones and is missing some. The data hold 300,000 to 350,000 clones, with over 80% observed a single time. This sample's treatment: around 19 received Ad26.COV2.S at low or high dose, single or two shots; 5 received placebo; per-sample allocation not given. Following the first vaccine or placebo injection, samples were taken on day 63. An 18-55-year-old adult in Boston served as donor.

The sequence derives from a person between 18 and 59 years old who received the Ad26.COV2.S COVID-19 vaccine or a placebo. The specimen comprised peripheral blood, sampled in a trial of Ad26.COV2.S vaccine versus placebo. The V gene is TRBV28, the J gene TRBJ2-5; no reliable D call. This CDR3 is CASSLPGGTQQKTQYF. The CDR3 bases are TGTGCCAGCAGTTTACCAGGCGGTACCCAGCAAAAGACCCAGTACTTC.